Listed below are T cell receptor beta chains from one sample, sequenced in a study of T-cell memory formation after mild COVID-19. TCRdb recomputed calls from the 5' RACE reads with MiXCR, one row per CDR3 protein. The repertoire consists of 120,000 to 150,000 distinct CDR3 sequences, with approximately 6% occurring once and the leading ten covering about 1.9%. The source material was PBMCs or a T cell subset sorted from them (not recorded which). All receptors derive from an adult woman who had mild COVID-19 (a few samples of this study predate the infection). Cell type and time point are not known. Each CDR3 is given with its conserved first and last residue.

v_call cdr3_aa
TRBV20-1 CSALHNEAFF
TRBV20-1 CSAKPLPGRKVLGELFF
TRBV4-1 CASSQGIPGGTEKLFF
TRBV3-1 CASSQETGNTEAFF
TRBV19 CASSIERRQPQHF
TRBV12-3/TRBV12-4 CASRRDRANNEQFF
TRBV24-1 CATSDLKGQGARETQYF
TRBV12-3/TRBV12-4 CASSLMVGGLRETQYF
TRBV19 CASSIIARGSTEAFF
TRBV30 CAWTLQGEGQPQHF
TRBV7-9 CASIHRGPGETQYF
TRBV7-9 CASSLLTGGGTDTQYF
TRBV10-3 CAISEGHANTGELFF
TRBV4-2 CASRGRSGYTNEKLFF
TRBV3-1 CASTAQGGEQYF
TRBV6-5 CASSSGLAGDGGLGFF
TRBV7-6 CASSLATSGSTDTQYF
TRBV5-1 CASSFTGSGTWELFF
TRBV5-1 CASRGQANYGYTF
TRBV7-2 CASSLVFYGTSAHEQFF
TRBV29-1 CSVGLISGANVLTF
TRBV20-1 CSARDSSSGRAGYNEQFF
TRBV24-1 CATAKYSGRAHEQFF
TRBV7-9 CASTPWGVTGNTIYF